The 11 T cell receptor beta chains below come from one sample, sequenced in a study of blood T cell repertoires in COVID-19. Generated by immunoSEQ multiplex PCR, the TCRdb table keeps only in-frame clones and is missing some. This table has about 190,000 clones, 70% to 80% appearing once. Sequences were obtained from peripheral blood. These receptors were obtained from a man aged 50-59 years who had recovered from COVID-19.

This chain connects TRBV29-1 to TRBJ1-2; 12 nucleotides align to TRBD1. This CDR3 region has 15 residues. Germline V lookup: CDR1 SQVTM, CDR2 ANQGSEA. The trim removed 6 bases at V and 8 bases at J, leaving 13 bases unmatched. DNA of the CDR3: TGCAGCGTGGGACAGGGGGCGAATCAAGGGGGAGGCTACACCTTC. Protein: CSVGQGANQGGGYTF.

This clone was observed a single time. The J gene is TRBJ1-1, the V gene TRBV5-4; D is undetermined. The CDR3 totals 13 residues. Trimming cost V 9 bases and J 6 bases, with 18 bases left between them. From germline, CDR1 is SGHNT and CDR2 YYREEE (reference sequence). In DNA form, the CDR3 reads TGTGCCACCCGACTCGAGGTGTTCGCTGAAGCTTTCTTT. Its protein product is CATRLEVFAEAFF. The variable domain in full, with the rest retrieved from reference TRBV5-4 and TRBJ1-1, is ETGVTQSPTHLIKTRGQQVTLRCSSQSGHNTVSWYQQALGQGPQFIFQYYREEENGRGNFPPRFSGLQFPNYSSELNVNALELDDSALYLCATRLEVFAEAFFGQGTRLTVV.

This rearrangement joins TRBV29-1 to TRBJ2-4, with TRBD1 identical over 9 bases. The V segment lost 5 bases and the J segment 8 bases; nucleotides outside the gene matches: 10. The germline CDR1 and CDR2 sequences are SQVTM and ANQGSEA. The CDR3 is made up of 14 amino acids. The CDR3 DNA reads as TGCAGCGTTAATTTACAGGGGGCGCAAGACATTCAGTACTTC. It codes for CSVNLQGAQDIQYF. Full variable domain (missing parts from reference TRBV29-1 and TRBJ2-4): SAVISQKPSRDICQRGTSLTIQCQVDSQVTMMFWYRQQPGQSLTLIATANQGSEATYESGFVIDKFPISRPNLTFSTLTVSNMSPEDSSIYLCSVNLQGAQDIQYFGAGTRLSVL.

The chain joins TRBV7-2 to TRBJ1-3, with 8 bases aligning to TRBD1. Germline loops: CDR1 SGHTA, CDR2 FQGNSA. The CDR3 extends over 15 amino acids. The junction had 6 bases not matched to a gene; V was cut back by 4 bases and J by 4 bases. The CDR3 region has the DNA TGTGCCAGCAGCTCTCTCCGACAGGGGGGAAACACCATATATTTT. Protein sequence: CASSSLRQGGNTIYF.

The gene calls are TRBV7-9 and TRBJ1-3; D not certain. V dropped 2 bases and J dropped 3 bases, with 8 bases sitting between them. Germline V gene lookup returns CDR1 SEHNR and CDR2 FQNEAQ (reference sequence). There are 14 residues in the CDR3. The CDR3 loop is CASSLTASGNTIYF. DNA for the CDR3: TGTGCCAGCAGCTTAACCGCTAGTGGAAACACCATATATTTT. Full variable domain (missing parts from reference TRBV7-9 and TRBJ1-3): DTGVSQNPRHKITKRGQNVTFRCDPISEHNRLYWYRQTLGQGPEFLTYFQNEAQLEKSRLLSDRFSAERPKGSFSTLEIQRTEQGDSAMYLCASSLTASGNTIYFGEGSWLTVV.

This clone was picked up one time. The gene calls are TRBV19 and TRBJ1-2; D is undetermined. The CDR3 contains 14 residues. The V gene's germline CDR1 is LNHDA and CDR2 SQIVND (reference sequence). With 6 bases removed from V and 8 bases from J, the gap between germline ends came to 19 bases. CDR3 DNA sequence: TGTGCCAGTAGCGGAAGGGAGCGGGTTGGCGGCTACACCTTC. Translation: CASSGRERVGGYTF.

This chain joins TRBV7-2 and TRBJ2-1, with a possible D match to TRBD1 (5 bases). V gave up 2 bases and J gave up 6 bases, with 14 bases separating them. Germline V lookup: CDR1 SGHTA, CDR2 FQGNSA. The CDR3 extends over 15 amino acids. This CDR3 reads CASSLQAGKGNEQFF. As DNA, the CDR3 is TGTGCCAGCAGCTTACAAGCAGGGAAGGGCAATGAGCAGTTCTTC.

This chain joins TRBV7-8 and TRBJ2-4; D may be TRBD2 (5 bases). Germline CDR1 reads SGHVS; CDR2 reads FQNEAQ. V was shortened by 6 bases and J by 0 bases, with 6 bases between the two germline ends. This CDR3 is built from 13 residues. This CDR3 is CASRGRAKNIQYF. The DNA for the CDR3 is TGTGCCAGCAGGGGGAGAGCCAAAAACATTCAGTACTTC.

This chain connects TRBV7-8 to TRBJ2-3; possible D gene TRBD1, 6 bases. The CDR3 runs 16 residues. Trimming took off 3 bases at V and 1 base at J, with 14 bases between the two ends. Germline CDR1 reads SGHVS; CDR2 reads FQNEAQ. The chain's CDR3 is CASSLHRVRGTDTQYF. For the CDR3, the DNA is TGTGCCAGCAGCTTGCACAGGGTTCGCGGCACAGATACGCAGTATTTT.

The chain has TRBV28 and TRBJ2-2, with 7 bases matching TRBD1. Germline-derived CDR1 and CDR2 are MDHEN and SYDVKM. The CDR3 spans 13 residues. J lost 6 bases, V lost 2 bases, and 0 bases had no gene match. CDR3 sequence: CASSLQGAGELFF. The CDR3 nucleotides are TGTGCCAGCAGTTTACAGGGGGCCGGGGAGCTGTTTTTT.

The V and J genes are TRBV6-5 and TRBJ1-5; D is perhaps TRBD1 (6 bases). Looked up from germline, CDR1 is MNHEY and CDR2 is SVGAGI. The CDR3 sequence is 14 residues long. Between the trimmed V and J ends, which lost 6 bases and 3 bases, there was a span of 12 bases. CDR3 nucleotide sequence: TGTGCCAGCAGAATCGACAGGTTCAATCAGCCCCAGCATTTT. Amino acid sequence: CASRIDRFNQPQHF.